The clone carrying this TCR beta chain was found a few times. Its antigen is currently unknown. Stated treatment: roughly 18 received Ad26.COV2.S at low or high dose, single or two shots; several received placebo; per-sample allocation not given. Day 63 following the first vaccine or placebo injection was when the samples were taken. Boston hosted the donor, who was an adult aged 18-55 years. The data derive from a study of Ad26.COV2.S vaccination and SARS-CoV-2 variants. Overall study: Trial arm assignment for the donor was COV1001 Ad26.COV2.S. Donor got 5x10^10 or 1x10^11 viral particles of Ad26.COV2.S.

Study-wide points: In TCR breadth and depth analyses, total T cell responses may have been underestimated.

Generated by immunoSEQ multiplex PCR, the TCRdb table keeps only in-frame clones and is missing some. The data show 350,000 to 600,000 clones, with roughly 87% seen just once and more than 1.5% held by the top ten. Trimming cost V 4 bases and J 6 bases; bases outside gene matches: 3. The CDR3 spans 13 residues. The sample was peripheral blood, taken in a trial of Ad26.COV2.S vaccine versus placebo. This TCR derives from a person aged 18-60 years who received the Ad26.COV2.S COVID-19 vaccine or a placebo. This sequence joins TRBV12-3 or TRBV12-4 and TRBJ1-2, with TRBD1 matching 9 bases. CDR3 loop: CASSWTGADGYTF. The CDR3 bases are TGTGCCAGCAGTTGGACAGGGGCCGATGGCTACACCTTC.